Below are 18 T cell receptor beta chains sequenced from a single sample in a study of cytotoxic CD8 clonotypes in ibrutinib-treated CLL. Sequencing was performed with immunoSEQ multiplex PCR; in TCRdb, only in-frame clones are kept and a portion is missing. The table includes just over 200,000 clones, just under 80% detected once. Sequenced material: PBMCs, taken after 12 months of ibrutinib treatment. These receptors were taken from a human donor with chronic lymphocytic leukemia.

This chain links TRBV5-1 with TRBJ1-4; possible D gene TRBD1, 5 bases. CDR1 and CDR2 (germline): SGHRS, YFSETQ. CDR3 length: 15 residues. Trimming took 5 bases from V and 6 from J, leaving 17 bases between them. CDR3 sequence: CASSVWGEVDEKLFF. The CDR3, as DNA: TGCGCCAGCAGTGTGTGGGGGGAGGTAGATGAAAAACTGTTTTTT.

This clone occurred a few times. This chain uses TRBV5-1 with TRBJ2-7, with D possibly being TRBD1 (5 bases). Deletions cut 1 base from V and 1 base from J, with 9 bases between. The CDR3 is 14 amino acids. Germline CDR1 SGHRS, CDR2 YFSETQ. The CDR3 reads CASSLPGSSYEQYF. DNA for the CDR3: TGCGCCAGCAGCTTGCCAGGGTCTTCCTACGAGCAGTACTTC.

The genes are TRBV6-5 and TRBJ2-5; perhaps TRBD1 as D (6 bases). V lost 3 bases and J lost 4, with 12 bases in between. The CDR3 has 14 amino acids. Germline-derived CDR1 and CDR2 are MNHEY and SVGAGI. The CDR3 nucleotides read TGTGCCAGCAGTTATCAACAGGGAACAGAGACCCAGTACTTC. Residues: CASSYQQGTETQYF.

This sequence joins TRBV7-6 and TRBJ2-1, with D tentatively TRBD2 (5 bases). The V and J ends lost 0 bases and 9 bases respectively, with 12 bases between them. This CDR3 is 14 amino acids long. Germline-derived CDR1 and CDR2 are SGHVS and FNYEAQ. DNA of the CDR3: TGTGCCAGCAGCTTAGCGGGAGTGATGGGTGAGCAGTTCTTC. Protein product: CASSLAGVMGEQFF.

The genes are TRBV28 and TRBJ1-4; TRBD1 agrees at 11 bases. Trimming took 5 bases from V and 2 from J; bases not matched to a gene: 4. CDR1 is MDHEN, CDR2 SYDVKM, per germline. The CDR3 length is 16 residues. In nucleotides, the CDR3 is TGTGCCAGCAGTCCGGACAGGGGGCCGACTAATGAAAAACTGTTTTTT. This gives the protein CASSPDRGPTNEKLFF.

This clone was detected only a few times. The junction does not match germline at one end; this may be a read error. J is TRBJ1-5 and V is TRBV27; D is perhaps TRBD1 (5 bases). CDR1 and CDR2 from the germline V gene are MNHEY and SMNVEV (reference sequence). The CDR3 extends over 14 amino acids. This chain's CDR3 is CASSARVTGQSQHF. The CDR3 region has the DNA TGTGCCAGCTCAGCCAGGGTTACAGGTCAGTCCCAGCATTTT.

This clone was detected only once. This chain connects TRBV6-1 to TRBJ2-7; D unresolved. The CDR3 spans 13 residues. Germline CDR1 MNHNS, CDR2 SASEGT. The V gene lost 7 bases and the J gene lost 2 bases, with 12 bases spanning the gap. The CDR3 DNA reads TGTGCCAGCATAGGGCGGCCCACCTACGAGCAGTACTTC. Translating gives CASIGRPTYEQYF.

The genes are TRBV19 and TRBJ2-7, with no clear D. Germline V gene lookup returns CDR1 LNHDA and CDR2 SQIVND (reference sequence). Trimming pared 4 bases from V and 2 bases from J, leaving 6 bases between. CDR3 length: 12 residues. The CDR3 sequence is CASSRTPYEQYF. Here the CDR3 DNA reads TGTGCCAGTAGTAGAACCCCCTACGAGCAGTACTTC.

The V and J genes are TRBV5-8 and TRBJ1-6; D gene uncertain. CDR1 and CDR2 (germline): SGHTS, YDEGEE. The CDR3 runs 14 residues. Trimming cost V 2 bases and J 6 bases, with 9 bases left between them. CDR3 DNA: TGTGCCAGCAGCTTCGGGGTTGGTAATTCACCCCTCCACTTT. Translating gives CASSFGVGNSPLHF.

A few counts support this clone. V is TRBV5-1 and J is TRBJ2-3; TRBD2 matches at 10 bases. CDR3 size: 14 residues. The V gene's germline CDR1 is SGHRS and CDR2 YFSETQ. V lost 4 bases to trimming and J lost 5 bases; unmatched junction nucleotides: 4. The CDR3 coding sequence is TGCGCCAGCAGCCCCGAGCGGGGGGGAGATACGCAGTATTTT. It codes for CASSPERGGDTQYF.

The J gene is TRBJ2-7, the V gene TRBV29-1; no firm D call. CDR3 length: 12 residues. CDR1 and CDR2 (germline): SQVTM, ANQGSEA. V lost 3 bases and J lost 5, with 11 bases in between. The CDR3, as DNA: TGCAGCGTTGAGGATACAGTCCACGAGCAGTACTTC. Its translation: CSVEDTVHEQYF.

The chain joins TRBV6-5 to TRBJ2-5; D tentatively fits TRBD1 or TRBD2 (5 bases each). The CDR3 is 14 amino acids. Germline CDR1 MNHEY, CDR2 SVGAGI. V was cut by 1 base and J by 1 base, with 7 bases left in between. The CDR3 loop reads CASSYFGGQETQYF. DNA of the CDR3: TGTGCCAGCAGTTACTTTGGGGGCCAAGAGACCCAGTACTTC.

This chain's CDR3 is CASSFTGSGNTIYF. In DNA, the CDR3 is TGTGCCAGCAGCTTTACAGGGTCTGGAAACACCATATATTTT. V gene TRBV5-8 combines with J gene TRBJ1-3, with D possibly TRBD1 on 6 matching bases. This CDR3 has 14 amino acids. In germline, CDR1 is SGHTS, CDR2 YDEGEE. V was shortened by 2 bases and J by 1 base, with 7 bases between the two germline ends.

This rearrangement joins TRBV5-5 to TRBJ1-5, with D tentatively TRBD1 (5 bases). Trimming stripped 0 bases from V and 6 bases from J, with 10 bases between. Germline lookup yields CDR1 SGHKS and CDR2 YYEKEE (reference sequence). This CDR3 is 14 amino acids long. Here the CDR3 DNA reads TGTGCCAGCAGCTTGGAAGGGGAGGGTCAGCCCCAGCATTTT. This encodes CASSLEGEGQPQHF.

The V and J genes are TRBV9 and TRBJ1-2, with D tentatively TRBD1 (6 bases). V gave up 0 bases and J gave up 4 bases, with 10 bases separating them. This CDR3 contains 14 residues. The V gene's germline CDR1 is SGDLS and CDR2 YYNGEE. CDR3 sequence (DNA): TGTGCCAGCAGCGTAGGCGAGGGGGGCTATGGCTACACCTTC. Amino acids: CASSVGEGGYGYTF.

This clone was recorded a few times. The chain carries TRBV18 and TRBJ2-6; no firm D call. The V gene lost 2 bases and the J gene lost 2 bases, with 16 bases spanning the gap. The length of the CDR3 is 18 residues. CDR1 KGHSH and CDR2 LQKENI come from the germline V gene. CDR3 in amino acids: CASSPMSSYPAGANVLTF. The CDR3 region has the DNA TGTGCCAGCTCACCAATGTCCAGTTATCCAGCTGGGGCCAACGTCCTGACTTTC.

CDR3 nucleotide sequence: TGTGCCAGCAGCTTAGAGTCAAGGGGAGCCGATGGCTACACCTTC. It specifies CASSLESRGADGYTF. V gene TRBV7-9 combines with J gene TRBJ1-2, with TRBD1 as a possible D gene (5 bases). The V gene's germline CDR1 is SEHNR and CDR2 FQNEAQ (reference sequence). The CDR3 is made up of 15 amino acids. Trimming cost V 1 base and J 6 bases, with 15 bases left between them.

The chain uses TRBV4-2 and TRBJ2-5; tentative D call: TRBD2 (7 bases). Germline-derived CDR1 and CDR2 are LGHNA and YNFKEQ. This CDR3 is 18 amino acids long. The V and J ends lost 1 base and 2 bases respectively, with 20 bases between them. CDR3 sequence: CASSQVGIQRDIQETQYF. DNA of the CDR3: TGTGCCAGCAGCCAAGTGGGGATTCAGCGGGACATACAAGAGACCCAGTACTTC.